One and the same sample provided the 29 T cell receptor beta chains below, sequenced in a study of blood T cell repertoires in COVID-19. Only in-frame clones appear in the TCRdb table, and some are missing; sequencing was by immunoSEQ multiplex PCR. The sample shows around 78,000 clones, roughly 90% of them seen only once. Sequenced input: peripheral blood. The origin of the receptors is a man in his fifties or sixties with active or convalescent COVID-19.

The rearrangement links TRBV2 to TRBJ1-3; D possibly corresponds to TRBD1 (6 bases). The germline V gene encodes CDR1 SNHLY and CDR2 FYNNEI. CDR3 size: 13 residues. Trimming stripped 10 bases from V and 4 bases from J, with 14 bases between. In nucleotides, the CDR3 is TGTGCCATGGGAGGGACAAGGGGAAACACCATATATTTT. Its protein is CAMGGTRGNTIYF. Using reference TRBV2 and TRBJ1-3 for the parts outside the CDR3, the full variable domain is EPEVTQTPSHQVTQMGQEVILRCVPISNHLYFYWYRQILGQKVEFLVSFYNNEISEKSEIFDDQFSVERPDGSNFTLKIRSTKLEDSAMYFCAMGGTRGNTIYFGEGSWLTVV.

J is TRBJ2-5 and V is TRBV5-1, with 10 positions matching TRBD1. This CDR3 spans 15 amino acids. Germline lookup yields CDR1 SGHRS and CDR2 YFSETQ. V shed 4 bases and J 4 bases; nucleotides not matched to a gene: 7. The CDR3: CASSNKGTGAETQYF. DNA of the CDR3: TGCGCCAGCAGCAACAAAGGGACAGGGGCAGAGACCCAGTACTTC.

This chain connects TRBV7-2 to TRBJ2-7; 8 bases align to TRBD2. J lost 6 bases, V lost 4 bases, and 11 bases had no gene match. Germline V gene lookup returns CDR1 SGHTA and CDR2 FQGNSA. The CDR3 is 15 amino acids. For the CDR3, the DNA is TGTGCCAGCAGCTCATCCCCCGGGACTAGTCCCGAGCAGTACTTC. Its translation: CASSSSPGTSPEQYF.

V and J are TRBV19 and TRBJ2-3, with TRBD1 matching 9 bases. The CDR3 contains 15 residues. Per germline, CDR1 LNHDA and CDR2 SQIVND (reference sequence). V trimming: 3 bases; J trimming: 2 bases; junction bases outside the gene matches: 3. The CDR3 bases are TGTGCCAGTAGTATCGACAGGGGGAACACAGATACGCAGTATTTT. Translated, it gives CASSIDRGNTDTQYF.

The rearrangement joins TRBV6-5 to TRBJ1-1; tentatively, D is TRBD1 (6 bases). This CDR3 contains 13 residues. With 4 bases removed from V and 3 bases from J, the gap between germline ends came to 9 bases. The V gene's germline CDR1 is MNHEY and CDR2 SVGAGI. CDR3 loop: CASSSAGDTEAFF. The CDR3 DNA reads as TGTGCCAGCAGTTCCGCAGGGGACACTGAAGCTTTCTTT.

The V gene is TRBV15, the J gene TRBJ2-7, with D tentatively TRBD2 (6 bases). This CDR3 region has 19 residues. Germline V gene lookup returns CDR1 LNHNV and CDR2 YYDKDF (reference sequence). V lost 5 bases, J lost 6 bases, and 32 bases lay in between. Written as DNA, the CDR3 is TGTGCCACCAGCCTGGGGGAAGGTCGTGGCGGGATTGGACCGGGCGAGCAGTACTTC. This translates into CATSLGEGRGGIGPGEQYF.

J is TRBJ2-7 and V is TRBV28; 8 nucleotides align to TRBD2. Germline V CDR1 and CDR2: MDHEN, SYDVKM. J was trimmed by 6 bases and V by 4 bases; bases with no gene match: 14. The CDR3 loop spans 16 amino acids. The CDR3 loop reads CASSSALAGPLSEQYF. The CDR3, as DNA: TGTGCCAGCAGTTCCGCGTTAGCGGGACCCCTCTCCGAGCAGTACTTC.

This rearrangement joins TRBV3-1 (or the pseudogene TRBV3-2) to TRBJ2-7; the D gene is possibly TRBD1 (5 bases). Trimming took 3 bases from V and 4 from J, leaving 7 bases between them. The CDR3 has 12 amino acids. Germline V gene data show CDR1 as LGHDT and CDR2 as YNNKEL (reference sequence). The CDR3 region is CASSQTEYEQYF. The DNA of the CDR3 is TGTGCCAGCAGCCAGACAGAGTACGAGCAGTACTTC.

This clone was counted a few times. V usage is TRBV4-2 and J usage is TRBJ1-2, with TRBD1 matching 7 bases. Germline CDR1 is LGHNA and CDR2 is YNFKEQ. The CDR3 covers 17 residues. V gave up 1 base and J gave up 1 base; unmatched junction bases: 9. CDR3 DNA: TGTGCCAGCAGCCAAGGATGGGACAGCACTTTTAACTATGGCTACACCTTC. Its protein is CASSQGWDSTFNYGYTF.

The gene calls are TRBV11-2 and TRBJ1-2, with 9 bases matching TRBD1. J gave up 6 bases and V 5 bases, and 4 bases lay outside the gene matches. The CDR3 runs to 13 residues. Germline CDR1 SGHAT, CDR2 FQNNGV. The CDR3 DNA sequence: TGTGCCAGCAGCCGAGACAGGGGGAATGGCTACACCTTC. Amino acid sequence: CASSRDRGNGYTF.

The genes are TRBV12-3 or TRBV12-4 and TRBJ2-7; D remains unclear. The V end lost 5 bases, the J end lost 6 bases, and 14 bases lay between the germline ends. The CDR3 runs to 13 residues. This chain's CDR3 is CASSLSFGGEQYF. In DNA, the CDR3 is TGTGCCAGCAGTCTAAGCTTCGGTGGCGAGCAGTACTTC.

This chain uses TRBV29-1 with TRBJ1-1, with TRBD1 matching over 9 bases. Germline assignment: CDR1 SQVTM and CDR2 ANQGSEA. V trimming: 6 bases; J trimming: 4 bases; junction bases outside the gene matches: 6. The CDR3 covers 13 residues. CDR3 residues: CSVQTGGVTEAFF. Written as DNA, the CDR3 is TGCAGCGTCCAGACAGGGGGTGTCACTGAAGCTTTCTTT.

This clone was seen a handful of times. The rearrangement uses TRBV7-2 and TRBJ1-6; a possible D gene is TRBD1 (5 bases). Per germline, CDR1 SGHTA and CDR2 FQGNSA. Trimming left V 5 bases short and J 4 bases short, with 12 bases between. The CDR3 is 15 residues long. Here the CDR3 reads CASSTRRGYNSPLHF. The CDR3 DNA is TGTGCCAGCAGCACCCGTAGGGGTTATAATTCACCCCTCCACTTT.

The rearrangement uses TRBV6-5 and TRBJ2-5; D perhaps matches TRBD1 (6 bases). Trimming took 6 bases from V and 7 from J, leaving 21 bases between them. This CDR3 has 15 residues. The V gene's germline CDR1 is MNHEY and CDR2 SVGAGI. The CDR3 DNA reads as TGTGCCAGCAGGCCGGGACAAACAGGGAAGGGGACCCAGTACTTC. Protein product: CASRPGQTGKGTQYF.

The chain joins TRBV6-5 to TRBJ1-2, with D maybe TRBD1 (6 bases). From germline, CDR1 is MNHEY and CDR2 SVGAGI. Trimming removed 9 bases from V and 2 bases from J, with 10 bases in between. The length of the CDR3 is 12 residues. Here the CDR3 DNA reads TGTGCCAGTAAGACAGGCAACTATGGCTACACCTTC. Translating gives CASKTGNYGYTF.

The chain carries TRBV28 and TRBJ1-4; the match to TRBD1 covers 9 bases. The germline V gene has CDR1 MDHEN and CDR2 SYDVKM. V lost 5 bases and J lost 8; bases outside the gene matches: 6. CDR3 length equals 14 residues. The CDR3 DNA is TGTGCCAGCAGTCTTCGACAGGGGGGGGAAAAACTGTTTTTT. This sequence encodes CASSLRQGGEKLFF.

This chain connects TRBV4-2 to TRBJ1-2; D might be TRBD1 (5 bases). Trimming shortened V by 0 bases and J by 4 bases, and 9 bases separated the two germline ends. The CDR3 has 14 residues. Germline V gene sequence: CDR1 LGHNA, CDR2 YNFKEQ. This chain's CDR3 is CASSQDRASYGYTF. The CDR3 DNA sequence: TGTGCCAGCAGCCAAGACAGGGCCAGCTATGGCTACACCTTC.

The V and J genes are TRBV9 and TRBJ2-7; 8 bases match TRBD1. With 4 bases clipped from V and 1 base from J, the junction kept 10 bases outside the gene matches. The CDR3 has 16 residues. Germline V lookup: CDR1 SGDLS, CDR2 YYNGEE. In DNA form, the CDR3 reads TGTGCCAGCAGCCAGGGGGCCGGGACTGCTTCCTACGAGCAGTACTTC. It translates to CASSQGAGTASYEQYF.

The chain combines TRBV7-6 with TRBJ2-1, with 9 bases lining up with TRBD2. The CDR3 totals 17 residues. The ends lost 1 base at V and 3 bases at J; junction bases unmatched: 7. The germline V gene has CDR1 SGHVS and CDR2 FNYEAQ. The CDR3, as DNA: TGTGCCAGCAGCTTAGTGGGTAGCGGGGGATACTACAATGAGCAGTTCTTC. It encodes CASSLVGSGGYYNEQFF.

This chain connects TRBV5-6 to TRBJ1-2; TRBD1 aligns across 9 bases. The CDR3 length is 17 residues. V shed 4 bases, J shed 4 bases, and the junction held 14 bases outside the gene matches. The germline V gene encodes CDR1 SGHDT and CDR2 YYEEEE. CDR3 in DNA: TGTGCCAGCAGCGATCTACTTAGGGACAGGGTGGGCTATGGCTACACCTTC. This sequence encodes CASSDLLRDRVGYGYTF. Full variable domain (missing parts from reference TRBV5-6 and TRBJ1-2): DAGVTQSPTHLIKTRGQQVTLRCSPKSGHDTVSWYQQALGQGPQFIFQYYEEEERQRGNFPDRFSGHQFPNYSSELNVNALLLGDSALYLCASSDLLRDRVGYGYTFGSGTRLTVV.

In its sample, this clone was seen once. The chain has TRBV19 and TRBJ2-3, with D maybe TRBD2 (5 bases). V shed 1 base and J shed 3 bases, with 5 bases lying between them. Germline values: CDR1 LNHDA, CDR2 SQIVND (reference sequence). This CDR3 spans 13 amino acids. The CDR3: CASSIGRTDTQYF. For the CDR3, the DNA is TGTGCCAGTAGTATAGGGAGGACAGATACGCAGTATTTT.

This clone was recorded only once. This chain uses TRBV23-1 with TRBJ2-3, with 9 bases matching TRBD2. TRBV23-1 is designated an ORF whose function remains uncertain. This CDR3 comprises 22 residues. The V segment lost 3 bases and the J segment 3 bases; nucleotides outside the gene matches: 25. The chain's CDR3 is CASSHQSEKREARFSDTDTQYF. In DNA, the CDR3 is TGCGCCAGCAGTCATCAATCGGAAAAGCGGGAGGCCCGATTTTCAGATACAGATACGCAGTATTTT.

The chain carries TRBV19 and TRBJ1-2; D call uncertain. Germline lookup yields CDR1 LNHDA and CDR2 SQIVND (reference sequence). This CDR3 has 12 residues. Trimming removed 4 bases from V and 8 bases from J, with 11 bases in between. CDR3 sequence: CASSSRVWGYTF. CDR3 bases: TGTGCCAGTAGTAGCCGGGTGTGGGGCTACACCTTC. The whole variable domain, filled in from reference TRBV19 and TRBJ1-2, reads DGGITQSPKYLFRKEGQNVTLSCEQNLNHDAMYWYRQDPGQGLRLIYYSQIVNDFQKGDIAEGYSVSREKKESFPLTVTSAQKNPTAFYLCASSSRVWGYTFGSGTRLTVV.

This clone was counted at least ten times. V gene TRBV19 combines with J gene TRBJ1-2; a possible D gene is TRBD1 (6 bases). Trimming stripped 6 bases from V and 7 bases from J, with 24 bases between. CDR3 length: 16 residues. Germline loops: CDR1 LNHDA, CDR2 SQIVND (reference sequence). Written as DNA, the CDR3 is TGTGCCAGTAGCGAAGCTATAGGGTACAGGGCGGCTGGCTACACCTTC. Translation gives CASSEAIGYRAAGYTF.

This chain connects TRBV27 to TRBJ2-7, with TRBD1 matching 8 bases. This CDR3 is 15 amino acids long. V shed 2 bases and J 5 bases; nucleotides not matched to a gene: 8. Germline CDR1 is MNHEY and CDR2 is SMNVEV (reference sequence). The CDR3 here is CASSLEAGGRNEQYF. CDR3 nucleotide sequence: TGTGCCAGCAGTTTAGAAGCAGGGGGCCGGAACGAGCAGTACTTC.

J is TRBJ1-1 and V is TRBV7-2; possible D gene TRBD1, 5 bases. The CDR3 covers 15 residues. The germline V gene has CDR1 SGHTA and CDR2 FQGNSA. Trimming pared 0 bases from V and 0 bases from J, leaving 8 bases between. DNA for the CDR3: TGTGCCAGCAGCTTAGCGGTGACAGTGAACACTGAAGCTTTCTTT. Translating it yields CASSLAVTVNTEAFF.

The DNA of the CDR3 is TGTGCCAGCAGCTTGGCTTCTGTGGAGTACTCTGGAAACACCATATATTTT. This codes for CASSLASVEYSGNTIYF. The chain recombines TRBV5-6 with TRBJ1-3; D gene unclear. Germline lookup yields CDR1 SGHDT and CDR2 YYEEEE. The CDR3 has 17 residues. Trimming left V 0 bases short and J 0 bases short, with 13 bases between.

This clone was seen only once. The chain links TRBV7-9 to TRBJ1-2; no reliable D call. Trimming shortened V by 8 bases and J by 5 bases, and 15 bases separated the two germline ends. The CDR3 runs 13 residues. Germline V gene lookup returns CDR1 SEHNR and CDR2 FQNEAQ (reference sequence). CDR3 sequence (DNA): TGTGCCAGCGAGATCATGGGAGCATATGGCTACACCTTC. This gives the protein CASEIMGAYGYTF.

This sequence joins TRBV5-1 and TRBJ2-3; TRBD2 is a possible D gene (5 bases). The germline gives CDR1 SGHRS, CDR2 YFSETQ. This CDR3 contains 16 residues. V shed 5 bases and J shed 4 bases, with 20 bases lying between them. The CDR3 region has the DNA TGCGCCAGCAGTTCCAACCCCGGGGTATGGGCAGATACGCAGTATTTT. Translation: CASSSNPGVWADTQYF.